This T cell receptor (beta chain) was recorded in a study of monozygotic twins with inflammatory bowel disease (dated by TCRdb to between 2018 and 2021). With regard to the full study: In total, roughly 30 monozygotic twin pairs made up the full study: 19 Danish pairs, all IBD-discordant, plus nine German pairs, of which four were IBD-concordant and five were IBD-discordant. The search for disease-associated traits relied mainly on comparing, within discordant pairs, IBD patients with their genetically identical healthy co-twins. Each individual had, on average, about 151 000 unique TCRalpha sequences and 181 000 unique TCRbeta sequences available for analysis. The investigation overall reported the following: The results gave no support for a single strong signal or clonotype linked to IBD. No difference in repertoire similarity was observed between concordant and discordant twins, possibly owing to limited statistical power. Because patients were on differing immunosuppressive treatments, the repertoires may have picked up extra background noise and inter-individual variability. The analysis was unable to tell different T cell subtypes apart. TCRbeta repertoire diversity, by inverse Simpson index, was decreased in IBD patients compared with their healthy co-twins. Fewer clonotypes were shared with other individuals by IBD patients than by healthy twins, most markedly in patients showing signs of disease activity.

Details on this clonotype: The antigen it binds to is not known.

From each donor, an approximately 2.5 ml peripheral blood sample was collected into PAXgene tubes and stored at -80 degrees C. Total RNA was isolated from whole blood with the PAXgene blood miRNA kit on an automated QIAcube, without T cell sorting. Peripheral blood from monozygotic twin pairs, either concordant or discordant for inflammatory bowel disease, underwent deep TCRalpha and TCRbeta repertoire profiling that used unique molecular barcoding. Smoking habits were recorded for all twin pairs, with individuals classified as current, former or never smokers. The library was made by 5' RACE. The input for every TCR library was around 4,000 ng of total RNA. For each sample, cDNA was synthesized in eight separate reactions using SMARTScribe reverse transcriptase. During cDNA synthesis, unique molecular identifiers containing a 6-nucleotide sample barcode were introduced by template switching. Amplification of TCRalpha and TCRbeta cDNA involved two nested PCRs of 16 and 9 cycles, and each PCR was followed by bead purification. Before amplification, the cDNA was treated with uracil DNA-glycosylase and purified using the QIAquick PCR purification kit. The second PCR was the step at which Illumina TruSeq-compatible adapters and sample-specific barcodes were added. TapeStation and Qubit were used to check library quality and concentration, and 4 to 6 ng of each library went into the pool. Sequencing of the pooled libraries was done on an Illumina HiSeq2500 single-index Rapid Run using custom sequencing primers and 2 x 100 bp reads. In the authors' own workflow: PCR and sequencing errors were corrected by UMI-based consensus assembly using MiGEC version 1.2.6. MiXCR version 2.1.1 handled V(D)J alignment, clonotype assembly and CDR3 extraction. Normalisation of gene usage, clonotype sharing and MAIT/NKT TCR abundance was achieved by analysing the top 1000, 10 000 and 20 000 clonotypes per sample. After downsampling to 27 000 UMIs, diversity was calculated as the inverse Simpson index using the vegan R package. Paired Mann-Whitney U tests were applied to discordant twin pairs, with Benjamini-Hochberg correction for multiple testing. TCRdb reprocessed the sequencing reads and holds a single record per CDR3 protein sequence, with no DNA. These V and J calls originate from TCRdb's pipeline instead of the authors' own analysis. This sample's listing comprises around 450,000 distinct CDR3 sequences. The ten largest clones capture about 2.2% of the sample.

Sequenced input: blood. This clonotype was obtained from a human donor with ulcerative colitis or Crohn's disease, or a healthy co-twin of an affected twin (not recorded which).

The CDR3 protein sequence reads: CSAREWQGNTEAFF. This chain is built from TRBV20-1 and TRBJ1-1; TCRdb returns TRBD1, unconfirmable since there is no DNA. The germline V gene (reference sequence) sets CDR1 to DFQATT and CDR2 to SNEGSKA. The CDR3 spans 14 residues, from the cysteine through the phenylalanine. No coding sequence is recorded.